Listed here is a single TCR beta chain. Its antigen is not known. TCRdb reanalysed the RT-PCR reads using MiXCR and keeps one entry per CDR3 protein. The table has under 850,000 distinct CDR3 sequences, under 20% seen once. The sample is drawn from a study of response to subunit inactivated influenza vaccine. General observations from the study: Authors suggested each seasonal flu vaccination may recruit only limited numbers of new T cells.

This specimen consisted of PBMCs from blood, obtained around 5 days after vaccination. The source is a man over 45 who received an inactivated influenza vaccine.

The CDR3 sequence is CASSGFGQQNTEAFF. The CDR3 DNA reads TGTGCCAGCAGTGGATTCGGGCAGCAGAACACTGAAGCTTTCTTT. V gene TRBV7-9 combines with J gene TRBJ1-1; D gene unclear. Trimming stripped 6 bases from V and 1 base from J, with 15 bases between. This CDR3 comprises 15 residues. In germline, CDR1 is SEHNR, CDR2 FQNEAQ (reference sequence).